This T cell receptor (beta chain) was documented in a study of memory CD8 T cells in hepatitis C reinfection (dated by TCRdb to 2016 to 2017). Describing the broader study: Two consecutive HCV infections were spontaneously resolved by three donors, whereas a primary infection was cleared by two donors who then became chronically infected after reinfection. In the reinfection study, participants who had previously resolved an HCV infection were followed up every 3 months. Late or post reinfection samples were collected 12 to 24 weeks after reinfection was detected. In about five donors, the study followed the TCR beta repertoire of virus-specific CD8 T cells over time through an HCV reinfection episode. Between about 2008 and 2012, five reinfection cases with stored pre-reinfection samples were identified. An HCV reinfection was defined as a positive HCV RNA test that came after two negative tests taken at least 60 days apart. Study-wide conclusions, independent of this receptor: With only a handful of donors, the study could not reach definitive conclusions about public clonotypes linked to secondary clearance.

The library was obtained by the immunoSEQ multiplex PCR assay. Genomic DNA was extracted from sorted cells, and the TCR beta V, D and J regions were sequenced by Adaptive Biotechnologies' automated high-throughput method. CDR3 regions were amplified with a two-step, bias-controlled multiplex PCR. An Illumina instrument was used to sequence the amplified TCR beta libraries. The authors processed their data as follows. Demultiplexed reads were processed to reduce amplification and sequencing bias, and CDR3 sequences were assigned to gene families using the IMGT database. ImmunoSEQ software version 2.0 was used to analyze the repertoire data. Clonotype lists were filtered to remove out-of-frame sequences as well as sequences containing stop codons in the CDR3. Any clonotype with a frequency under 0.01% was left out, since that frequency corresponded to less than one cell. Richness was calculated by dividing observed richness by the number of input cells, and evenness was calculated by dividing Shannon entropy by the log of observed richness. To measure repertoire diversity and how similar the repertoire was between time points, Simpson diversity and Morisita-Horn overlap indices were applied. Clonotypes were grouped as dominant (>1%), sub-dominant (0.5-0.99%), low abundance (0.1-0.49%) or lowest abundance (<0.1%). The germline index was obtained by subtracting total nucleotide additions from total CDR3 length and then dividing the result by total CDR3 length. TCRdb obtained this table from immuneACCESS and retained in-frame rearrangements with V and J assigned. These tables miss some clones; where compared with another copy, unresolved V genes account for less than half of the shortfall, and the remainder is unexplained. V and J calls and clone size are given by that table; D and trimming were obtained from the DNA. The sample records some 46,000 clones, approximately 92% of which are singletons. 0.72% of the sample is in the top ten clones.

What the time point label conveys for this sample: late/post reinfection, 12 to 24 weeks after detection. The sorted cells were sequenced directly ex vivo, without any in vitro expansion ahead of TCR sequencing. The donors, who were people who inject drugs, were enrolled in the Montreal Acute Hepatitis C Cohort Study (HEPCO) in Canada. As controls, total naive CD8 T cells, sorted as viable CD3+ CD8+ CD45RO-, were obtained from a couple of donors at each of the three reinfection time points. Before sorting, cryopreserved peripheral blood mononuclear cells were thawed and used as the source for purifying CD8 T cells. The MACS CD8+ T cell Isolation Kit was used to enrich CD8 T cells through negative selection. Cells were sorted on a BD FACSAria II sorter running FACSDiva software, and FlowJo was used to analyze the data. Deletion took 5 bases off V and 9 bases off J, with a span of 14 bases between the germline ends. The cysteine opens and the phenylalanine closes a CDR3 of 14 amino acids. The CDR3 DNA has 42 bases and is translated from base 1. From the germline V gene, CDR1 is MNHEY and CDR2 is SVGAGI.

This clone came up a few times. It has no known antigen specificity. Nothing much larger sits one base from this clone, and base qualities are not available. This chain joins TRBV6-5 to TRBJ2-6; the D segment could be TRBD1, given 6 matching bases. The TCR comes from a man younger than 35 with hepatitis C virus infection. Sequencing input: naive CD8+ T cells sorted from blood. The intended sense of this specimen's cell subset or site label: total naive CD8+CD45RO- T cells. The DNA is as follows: TGTGCCAGCAGTGAAGGAACAGGGATCAACGTCCTGACTTTC. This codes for CASSEGTGINVLTF.